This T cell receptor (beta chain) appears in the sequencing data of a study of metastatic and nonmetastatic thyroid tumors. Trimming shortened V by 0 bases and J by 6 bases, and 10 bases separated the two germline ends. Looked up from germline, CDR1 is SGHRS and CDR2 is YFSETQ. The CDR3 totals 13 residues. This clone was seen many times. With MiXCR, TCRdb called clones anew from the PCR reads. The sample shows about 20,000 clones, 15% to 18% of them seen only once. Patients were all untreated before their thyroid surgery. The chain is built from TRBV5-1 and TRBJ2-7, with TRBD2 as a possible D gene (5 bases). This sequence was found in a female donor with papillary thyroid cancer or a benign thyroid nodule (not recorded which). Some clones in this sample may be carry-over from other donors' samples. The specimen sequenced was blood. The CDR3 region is CASSLAGVGEQYF. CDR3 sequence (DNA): TGCGCCAGCAGCTTGGCCGGGGTTGGCGAGCAGTACTTC.